This is a list of T cell receptor beta chains from one sample in a study of blood T cells in healthy people across ages. TCRdb reprocessed the 5' RACE reads with MiXCR, giving one entry per CDR3 protein. The data contain about 800,000 distinct CDR3 sequences, approximately 25% of them singletons. The same data also contributed to another study, on T cells of mothers and their children.

The sequencing sample was made of blood. The source of these receptors is a boy aged 5 to 17 in good health. Both conserved end residues are part of each CDR3. A D gene is named only where the DNA matches it firmly. The size of a clone is reported for some rows only, either as once, few or many, or as a class for expanded clones.

CDR3 length: 16
V gene: TRBV7-2
D gene: .
clone size: few
J gene: TRBJ1-3
CDR3 protein: CASSPSDGYSGNTIYF
CDR3 DNA: TGTGCCAGCAGCCCCTCGGACGGCTACTCTGGAAACACCATATATTTT

CDR3 length: 15
V gene: TRBV7-2
D gene: .
clone size: .
J gene: TRBJ2-1
CDR3 protein: CASSIQGEGQGEQFF
CDR3 DNA: TGTGCCAGCAGCATCCAGGGGGAGGGCCAGGGTGAGCAGTTCTTC

CDR3 length: 12
V gene: TRBV29-1
D gene: .
clone size: .
J gene: TRBJ2-5
CDR3 protein: CSVEEVVETQYF
CDR3 DNA: TGCAGCGTTGAAGAGGTCGTCGAGACCCAGTACTTC

CDR3 length: 15
V gene: TRBV11-2
D gene: .
clone size: .
J gene: TRBJ2-7
CDR3 protein: CASSLAQQPTYEQYF
CDR3 DNA: TGTGCCAGCAGCTTAGCCCAGCAGCCGACCTACGAGCAGTACTTC

CDR3 length: 14
V gene: TRBV6-6
D gene: .
clone size: .
J gene: TRBJ2-7
CDR3 protein: CASSYPDSYYEQYF
CDR3 DNA: TGTGCCAGCAGTTACCCGGACAGCTACTACGAGCAGTACTTC

CDR3 length: 13
V gene: TRBV7-9
D gene: .
clone size: few
J gene: TRBJ2-3
CDR3 protein: CASSLGTGDTQYF
CDR3 DNA: TGTGCCAGCAGTCTTGGGACGGGGGATACGCAGTATTTT

CDR3 length: 14
V gene: TRBV27
D gene: .
clone size: .
J gene: TRBJ1-1
CDR3 protein: CASSIHRMNTEAFF
CDR3 DNA: TGTGCCAGCAGCATTCACAGGATGAACACTGAAGCTTTCTTT

CDR3 length: 13
V gene: TRBV20-1
D gene: .
clone size: few
J gene: TRBJ2-3
CDR3 protein: CSAPTGISDTQYF
CDR3 DNA: TGCAGTGCTCCCACAGGGATTTCAGATACGCAGTATTTT

CDR3 length: 11
V gene: TRBV7-2
D gene: TRBD2
clone size: .
J gene: TRBJ2-1
CDR3 protein: CASSSGLAGVF
CDR3 DNA: TGTGCCAGCAGTTCTGGACTAGCGGGGGTCTTC

CDR3 length: 14
V gene: TRBV27
D gene: .
clone size: .
J gene: TRBJ2-3
CDR3 protein: CASSYPGALDTQYF
CDR3 DNA: TGTGCCAGCAGTTACCCGGGGGCCCTAGATACGCAGTATTTT

CDR3 length: 12
V gene: TRBV12-3/TRBV12-4
D gene: .
clone size: .
J gene: TRBJ2-3
CDR3 protein: CASSVGTDVQYF
CDR3 DNA: TGTGCCAGCAGTGTGGGAACAGATGTGCAGTATTTT

CDR3 length: 17
V gene: TRBV28
D gene: TRBD1
clone size: .
J gene: TRBJ1-4
CDR3 protein: CASSLARQGAKDEKLFF
CDR3 DNA: TGTGCCAGCAGTTTAGCCAGACAGGGGGCAAAAGATGAAAAACTGTTTTTT

CDR3 length: 15
V gene: TRBV4-3
D gene: TRBD2
clone size: once
J gene: TRBJ2-7
CDR3 protein: CASSQGTSGRDEQYF
CDR3 DNA: TGCGCCAGCAGCCAAGGGACTAGCGGGAGGGACGAGCAGTACTTC

CDR3 length: 14
V gene: TRBV5-6
D gene: TRBD1
clone size: many
J gene: TRBJ1-3
CDR3 protein: CASSPGTGGNTIYF
CDR3 DNA: TGTGCCAGCAGCCCCGGGACAGGGGGAAACACCATATATTTT

CDR3 length: 15
V gene: TRBV7-6
D gene: TRBD2
clone size: few
J gene: TRBJ2-1
CDR3 protein: CASSLSGSAYNEQFF
CDR3 DNA: TGTGCCAGCAGCTTAAGCGGGAGCGCCTACAATGAGCAGTTCTTC

CDR3 length: 15
V gene: TRBV27
D gene: .
clone size: .
J gene: TRBJ2-1
CDR3 protein: CASSLYTSPYNEQSF
CDR3 DNA: TGTGCCAGCAGTTTATATACCTCTCCCTACAATGAGCAGTCCTTC

CDR3 length: 16
V gene: TRBV7-8
D gene: .
clone size: few
J gene: TRBJ2-3
CDR3 protein: CASSLAIGQSTDTQYF
CDR3 DNA: TGTGCCAGCAGCTTAGCGATCGGGCAGAGCACAGATACGCAGTATTTT

CDR3 length: 14
V gene: TRBV7-2
D gene: .
clone size: .
J gene: TRBJ2-2
CDR3 protein: CASSLSWYTGELFF
CDR3 DNA: TGTGCCAGCAGCTTATCATGGTACACCGGGGAGCTGTTTTTT

CDR3 length: 14
V gene: TRBV29-1
D gene: .
clone size: many
J gene: TRBJ1-2
CDR3 protein: CSVQGQQLDYGYTF
CDR3 DNA: TGCAGCGTTCAGGGTCAGCAGTTGGACTATGGCTACACCTTC

CDR3 length: 13
V gene: TRBV5-1
D gene: .
clone size: few
J gene: TRBJ2-1
CDR3 protein: CASSLEGSREQFF
CDR3 DNA: TGCGCCAGCAGCTTGGAGGGCTCCCGGGAGCAGTTCTTC

CDR3 length: 14
V gene: TRBV7-2
D gene: .
clone size: .
J gene: TRBJ2-3
CDR3 protein: CASSLDYGIDTQYF
CDR3 DNA: TGTGCCAGCAGCTTAGACTACGGGATAGATACGCAGTATTTT

CDR3 length: 16
V gene: TRBV25-1
D gene: .
clone size: .
J gene: TRBJ1-2
CDR3 protein: CASSALGAGDHYGYTF
CDR3 DNA: TGTGCCAGCAGTGCACTGGGCGCAGGGGACCACTATGGCTACACCTTC

CDR3 length: 14
V gene: TRBV24-1
D gene: .
clone size: few
J gene: TRBJ1-5
CDR3 protein: CATSDGRRDQPQHF
CDR3 DNA: TGTGCCACCAGTGACGGCAGGAGGGATCAGCCCCAGCATTTT

CDR3 length: 14
V gene: TRBV7-3
D gene: .
clone size: many
J gene: TRBJ2-2
CDR3 protein: CASSLSGNTGELFF
CDR3 DNA: TGTGCCAGCAGCTTAAGCGGGAACACCGGGGAGCTGTTTTTT

CDR3 length: 14
V gene: TRBV7-9
D gene: .
clone size: .
J gene: TRBJ2-7
CDR3 protein: CASSPDSPAGEQYF
CDR3 DNA: TGTGCCAGCAGTCCGGACAGCCCGGCGGGAGAGCAGTACTTC

CDR3 length: 13
V gene: TRBV7-2
D gene: .
clone size: many
J gene: TRBJ2-7
CDR3 protein: CASSLDRLYEQYF
CDR3 DNA: TGTGCCAGCAGTTTAGACAGGCTCTACGAGCAGTACTTC

CDR3 length: 17
V gene: TRBV9
D gene: TRBD2
clone size: few
J gene: TRBJ2-1
CDR3 protein: CASSGPPGLAVYNEQFF
CDR3 DNA: TGTGCCAGCAGCGGTCCTCCGGGACTAGCGGTTTACAATGAGCAGTTCTTC

CDR3 length: 16
V gene: TRBV6-2/TRBV6-3
D gene: .
clone size: few
J gene: TRBJ2-1
CDR3 protein: CAGSYVGGISYNEQFF
CDR3 DNA: TGTGCCGGCAGTTACGTGGGGGGCATCTCCTACAATGAGCAGTTCTTC

CDR3 length: 11
V gene: TRBV7-2
D gene: .
clone size: few
J gene: TRBJ2-7
CDR3 protein: CASSLIVEQYF
CDR3 DNA: TGTGCCAGCAGCCTCATTGTCGAGCAGTACTTC

CDR3 length: 12
V gene: TRBV5-5
D gene: .
clone size: .
J gene: TRBJ2-7
CDR3 protein: CASSSMTDEQYF
CDR3 DNA: TGTGCCAGCAGCAGTATGACAGACGAGCAGTACTTC

CDR3 length: 18
V gene: TRBV7-9
D gene: TRBD2
clone size: few
J gene: TRBJ2-5
CDR3 protein: CASSPLGETSIPQETQYF
CDR3 DNA: TGTGCCAGCAGCCCGCTAGGGGAGACTAGCATCCCTCAAGAGACCCAGTACTTC

CDR3 length: 14
V gene: TRBV6-5
D gene: .
clone size: .
J gene: TRBJ1-1
CDR3 protein: CASSLEILNTEAFF
CDR3 DNA: TGTGCCAGCAGTTTGGAGATCTTGAACACTGAAGCTTTCTTT

CDR3 length: 14
V gene: TRBV7-9
D gene: .
clone size: .
J gene: TRBJ2-7
CDR3 protein: CASSGEKSSYEQYF
CDR3 DNA: TGTGCCAGCAGCGGGGAGAAGAGCTCCTACGAGCAGTACTTC

CDR3 length: 16
V gene: TRBV9
D gene: TRBD2
clone size: few
J gene: TRBJ2-5
CDR3 protein: CASSVGVAGDRETQYF
CDR3 DNA: TGTGCCAGCAGCGTCGGAGTAGCGGGAGATAGGGAGACCCAGTACTTC

CDR3 length: 17
V gene: TRBV4-3
D gene: .
clone size: many
J gene: TRBJ2-5
CDR3 protein: CASSQGRLNRQQETQYF
CDR3 DNA: TGCGCCAGCAGCCAAGGTCGTCTAAACAGACAGCAAGAGACCCAGTACTTC

CDR3 length: 16
V gene: TRBV20-1
D gene: TRBD2
clone size: .
J gene: TRBJ2-5
CDR3 protein: CSARGQLAEYQETQYF
CDR3 DNA: TGCAGTGCTAGAGGACAACTAGCGGAGTACCAAGAGACCCAGTACTTC

CDR3 length: 13
V gene: TRBV29-1
D gene: .
clone size: few
J gene: TRBJ2-3
CDR3 protein: CSVGQLSTDTQYF
CDR3 DNA: TGCAGCGTTGGGCAGCTTAGCACAGATACGCAGTATTTT

CDR3 length: 16
V gene: TRBV21-1
D gene: .
clone size: few
J gene: TRBJ2-7
CDR3 protein: CASLTEITDVSYEQYF
CDR3 DNA: TGTGCCAGTCTAACCGAGATTACAGACGTGTCCTACGAGCAGTACTTC

CDR3 length: 15
V gene: TRBV24-1
D gene: TRBD1
clone size: .
J gene: TRBJ1-2
CDR3 protein: CATSDVRQGLDGYTF
CDR3 DNA: TGTGCCACCAGTGACGTGAGACAGGGTTTGGATGGCTACACCTTC

CDR3 length: 12
V gene: TRBV5-1
D gene: .
clone size: .
J gene: TRBJ2-7
CDR3 protein: CASRNLGLEQYF
CDR3 DNA: TGCGCCAGCAGAAATCTGGGCTTGGAGCAGTACTTC

CDR3 length: 13
V gene: TRBV29-1
D gene: .
clone size: .
J gene: TRBJ2-5
CDR3 protein: CSVEDGTGETQYF
CDR3 DNA: TGCAGCGTTGAAGACGGCACGGGAGAGACCCAGTACTTC

CDR3 length: 13
V gene: TRBV6-6
D gene: .
clone size: few
J gene: TRBJ2-1
CDR3 protein: CATTDKSYNEQFF
CDR3 DNA: TGTGCCACTACCGACAAGAGCTACAATGAGCAGTTCTTC

CDR3 length: 12
V gene: TRBV24-1
D gene: .
clone size: .
J gene: TRBJ1-1
CDR3 protein: CATQGPNTEAFF
CDR3 DNA: TGTGCCACCCAGGGGCCGAACACTGAAGCTTTCTTT

CDR3 length: 14
V gene: TRBV28
D gene: TRBD1
clone size: few
J gene: TRBJ2-7
CDR3 protein: CASRPQGQGNEQYF
CDR3 DNA: TGTGCCAGCAGACCACAGGGACAGGGTAACGAGCAGTACTTC

CDR3 length: 17
V gene: TRBV20-1
D gene: TRBD1
clone size: .
J gene: TRBJ2-4
CDR3 protein: CSAGYRDRAEAKTIQYF
CDR3 DNA: TGCAGTGCTGGTTACCGGGACAGGGCTGAGGCCAAAACCATTCAGTACTTC

CDR3 length: 15
V gene: TRBV11-2
D gene: .
clone size: .
J gene: TRBJ2-5
CDR3 protein: CASSPGDIIQETQYF
CDR3 DNA: TGTGCCAGCAGCCCCGGGGACATTATACAAGAGACCCAGTACTTC

CDR3 length: 11
V gene: TRBV6-6
D gene: TRBD1
clone size: .
J gene: TRBJ2-7
CDR3 protein: CASSDRGEQYF
CDR3 DNA: TGTGCCAGCAGTGACAGGGGGGAGCAGTACTTC

CDR3 length: 14
V gene: TRBV27
D gene: TRBD2
clone size: few
J gene: TRBJ2-1
CDR3 protein: CACREAGGYNEQFF
CDR3 DNA: TGTGCCTGCCGAGAAGCGGGAGGATACAATGAGCAGTTCTTC

CDR3 length: 17
V gene: TRBV28
D gene: .
clone size: .
J gene: TRBJ1-2
CDR3 protein: CASSFGGGGGYLYGYTF
CDR3 DNA: TGTGCCAGCAGTTTCGGGGGCGGCGGGGGATACCTCTATGGCTACACCTTC

CDR3 length: 18
V gene: TRBV20-1
D gene: TRBD2
clone size: few
J gene: TRBJ2-7
CDR3 protein: CSARDIERTSGIMYEQYF
CDR3 DNA: TGCAGTGCTAGAGATATCGAAAGGACTAGCGGGATCATGTACGAGCAGTACTTC

CDR3 length: 15
V gene: TRBV12-3/TRBV12-4
D gene: TRBD1
clone size: few
J gene: TRBJ2-7
CDR3 protein: CASSGGTGATYEQYF
CDR3 DNA: TGTGCCAGCAGCGGGGGGACAGGGGCGACCTACGAGCAGTACTTC

CDR3 length: 17
V gene: TRBV6-6
D gene: TRBD1
clone size: .
J gene: TRBJ2-3
CDR3 protein: CASSYPRDRGRWDTQYF
CDR3 DNA: TGTGCCAGCAGTTACCCTAGGGACAGGGGTCGGTGGGATACGCAGTATTTT

CDR3 length: 12
V gene: TRBV7-2
D gene: TRBD1
clone size: few
J gene: TRBJ1-4
CDR3 protein: CASSILTGALSF
CDR3 DNA: TGTGCCAGCAGTATCCTGACAGGGGCTCTGTCTTTT

CDR3 length: 14
V gene: TRBV4-1
D gene: TRBD1
clone size: .
J gene: TRBJ2-7
CDR3 protein: CASSRTGRGDEQYF
CDR3 DNA: TGCGCCAGCAGCCGGACAGGGCGCGGGGACGAGCAGTACTTC

CDR3 length: 12
V gene: TRBV29-1
D gene: .
clone size: .
J gene: TRBJ1-1
CDR3 protein: CSVEGGDTEAFF
CDR3 DNA: TGCAGCGTTGAAGGCGGGGACACTGAAGCTTTCTTT